This TCR beta chain was documented in a study of shared clonotypes between healthy human individuals. In the authors' workflow: Junction-only sequences without quality scores were provided by ImmunoSEQ, so filtering was different. Some clones are missing from TCRdb's copy, which holds only in-frame ones; the method was immunoSEQ multiplex PCR. V and J calls and clone size are those listed in that table; D and trimming were worked out from the DNA. The data hold some 2.1 million clones, with over 85% observed a single time. Investigators divided CD4+ cells into CD45RA+ naive and CD45RA-negative memory subsets. The CDR3 length is 17 residues.

Source material: naive CD4+ T cells sorted from blood. Indicated subset: CD45RA+ positively selected. The receptor comes from a man younger than 35 in good health. This sequence joins TRBV12-2 and TRBJ2-7; the table gives TRBD1 as D, unverified against the DNA. TRBV12-2 is a listed pseudogene. The CDR3 reads CASRLAQNTKSSYEQYF. CDR3 sequence (DNA): TGTGCAAGTCGCTTAGCGCAGAACACGAAAAGCTCCTACGAGCAGTACTTC.